In this sample, the clone carrying this T cell receptor (beta chain) turned up once. Antigen unknown. Sequence at one end of the junction differs from germline and may be a read error. Alongside CTLA-4 blockade with ipilimumab, patients with chemo-refractory metastatic non-small-cell lung cancer received focal radiation. This record belongs to a study of radiotherapy plus CTLA-4 blockade in lung cancer. Findings of the study overall: There was expansion of tumor-derived TCR clones in blood after radiotherapy plus ipilimumab.

Assay used: immunoSEQ multiplex PCR; TCRdb lists only in-frame clones, some missing. The table lists 65,000 to 100,000 clones, over 80% of them singletons. Sequencing was performed on peripheral blood, taken from a patient treated with radiotherapy plus ipilimumab. The TCR comes from a human donor with non-small cell lung cancer who had stable disease on radiotherapy plus ipilimumab.

CDR3 in amino acids: CASSTGPKTDTQYF. The DNA of the CDR3 is TGTGCTAGCAGCACGGGACCAAAGACAGATACGCAGTATTTT. V usage is TRBV7-7 and J usage is TRBJ2-3; TRBD1 or TRBD2 may be the D gene (5 bases each). The germline gives CDR1 SSHAT, CDR2 FNYEAQ (reference sequence). This CDR3 has 14 amino acids.